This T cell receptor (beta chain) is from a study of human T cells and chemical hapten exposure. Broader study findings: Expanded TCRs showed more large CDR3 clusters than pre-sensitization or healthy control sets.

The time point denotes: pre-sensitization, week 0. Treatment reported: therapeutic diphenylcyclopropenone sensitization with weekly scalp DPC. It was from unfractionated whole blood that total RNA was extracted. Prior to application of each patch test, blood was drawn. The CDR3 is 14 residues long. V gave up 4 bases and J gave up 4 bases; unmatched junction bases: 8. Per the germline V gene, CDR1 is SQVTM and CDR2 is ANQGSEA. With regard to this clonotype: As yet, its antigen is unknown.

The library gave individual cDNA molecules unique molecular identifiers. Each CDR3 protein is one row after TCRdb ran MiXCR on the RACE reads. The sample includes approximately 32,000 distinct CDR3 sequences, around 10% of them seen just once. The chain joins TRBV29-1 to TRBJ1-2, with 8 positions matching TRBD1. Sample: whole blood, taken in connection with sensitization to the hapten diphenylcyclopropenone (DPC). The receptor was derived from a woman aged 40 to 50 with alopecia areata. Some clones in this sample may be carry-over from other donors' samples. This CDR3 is CSVVESGGSYGYTF. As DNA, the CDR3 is TGCAGCGTTGTGGAGTCAGGGGGCTCCTATGGCTACACCTTC.